The rows below give T cell receptor beta chains drawn from one sample of a study of regulatory T cells in long-lasting Graves disease. From the multiplex PCR reads, TCRdb called clonotypes with MiXCR, one entry per CDR3 protein. The repertoire consists of 400,000 to 500,000 distinct CDR3 sequences, with roughly 20% occurring once and the leading ten covering approximately 7.8%. This specimen was peripheral blood mononuclear cells (PBMCs), taken when the disease was refractory, from a patient treated with antithyroid drugs. These TCRs come from a female donor with Graves disease. CDR3s include the opening cysteine and the closing phenylalanine or tryptophan.

CDR3aa | j_gene | v_gene
CASSPWPGASSYEQYF | TRBJ2-7 | TRBV6-1
CAGSADSNYGYTF | TRBJ1-2 | TRBV2
CSVRKGADYTF | TRBJ1-2 | TRBV29-1
CAWSWRQGEAFF | TRBJ1-1 | TRBV30
CASSLGHVQETQYF | TRBJ2-5 | TRBV11-2
CASSFRDRDYEQYF | TRBJ2-7 | TRBV11-2
CASGTDRGPLGYYGYTF | TRBJ1-2 | TRBV27
CSAPTRVVSGEQYF | TRBJ2-7 | TRBV20-1
CASSPIWAGRFNYGYTF | TRBJ1-2 | TRBV28
CASSFQGASGRAGETQYF | TRBJ2-5 | TRBV7-9
CASRNSGVFVGDTEAFF | TRBJ1-1 | TRBV10-1
CASRTVGAGETQYF | TRBJ2-5 | TRBV28
CASSYGTGNYGYTF | TRBJ1-2 | TRBV7-9
CGEGSSNYGYTF | TRBJ1-2 | TRBV2
CSASVETTNTEAFF | TRBJ1-1 | TRBV20-1
CSAPRSTESNQPQHF | TRBJ1-5 | TRBV20-1
CASSTTGFANTGELFF | TRBJ2-2 | TRBV7-9
CATSRRRAGQSSGNTIYF | TRBJ1-3 | TRBV15